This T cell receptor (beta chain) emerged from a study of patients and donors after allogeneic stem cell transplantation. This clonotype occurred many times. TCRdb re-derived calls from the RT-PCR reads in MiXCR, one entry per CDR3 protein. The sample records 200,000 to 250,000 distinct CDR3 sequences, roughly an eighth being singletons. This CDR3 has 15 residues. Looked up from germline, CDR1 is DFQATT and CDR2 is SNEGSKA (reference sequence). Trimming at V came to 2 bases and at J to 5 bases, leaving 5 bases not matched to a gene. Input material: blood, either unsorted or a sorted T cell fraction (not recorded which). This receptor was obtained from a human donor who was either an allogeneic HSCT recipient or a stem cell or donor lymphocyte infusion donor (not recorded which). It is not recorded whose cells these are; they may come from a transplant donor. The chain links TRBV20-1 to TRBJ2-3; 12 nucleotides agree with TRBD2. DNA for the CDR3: TGCAGTGCTAGAACTCTAGCGGGGGGGCAAGATACGCAGTATTTT. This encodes CSARTLAGGQDTQYF.